These 9 T cell receptor beta chains were all obtained from the same sample, sequenced in a study of T cells in Graves' hyperthyroidism and ophthalmopathy. The TCR beta CDR3 regions underwent amplification using RNA transcripts as the source. HTBI primers drove first-round RT-PCR of the TCR CDR3. TCRdb passed the multiplex PCR reads through MiXCR, listing each CDR3 protein once. Of 250,000 to 300,000 distinct CDR3 sequences in the sample, roughly 19% were seen once. The specimen sequenced was blood. Source of these receptors: a man aged 50-60 years with Graves' ophthalmopathy.

This clonotype was detected many times. The chain links TRBV29-1 to TRBJ1-1; 7 nucleotides match TRBD1. Trimming removed 6 bases from V and 0 bases from J; junction bases left unmatched: 4. Looked up from germline, CDR1 is SQVTM and CDR2 is ANQGSEA. CDR3 size: 13 residues. This CDR3 reads CSVTDRMNTEAFF. The CDR3 DNA is TGCAGCGTCACGGACAGGATGAACACTGAAGCTTTCTTT.

This chain uses TRBV6-1 with TRBJ1-1; D remains ambiguous. CDR1 and CDR2 from the germline V gene are MNHNS and SASEGT. The V and J ends lost 0 bases and 2 bases respectively, with 16 bases between them. The CDR3 totals 17 residues. CDR3 amino acids: CASSEASILGGNTEAFF. For the CDR3, the DNA is TGTGCCAGCAGTGAAGCCAGCATCCTGGGAGGAAACACTGAAGCTTTCTTT.

This chain links TRBV28 with TRBJ2-7; 13 positions agree with TRBD2. The germline V gene has CDR1 MDHEN and CDR2 SYDVKM. The CDR3 is 14 amino acids. Unmatched junction bases numbered 7, after V lost 7 bases and J lost 7 bases. CDR3 nucleotide sequence: TGTGCCAGCACTCGGACTAGCGGGAGTGGGGAGCAGTACTTC. Translating it yields CASTRTSGSGEQYF.

This clonotype was seen only a few times. This chain connects TRBV20-1 to TRBJ2-3; no firm D call. Germline values: CDR1 DFQATT, CDR2 SNEGSKA (reference sequence). V lost 1 base and J lost 2, with 10 bases in between. The CDR3 covers 14 residues. The CDR3, as DNA: TGCAGTGCTAGAGGGGCGCATCACACAGATACGCAGTATTTT. Translated, it gives CSARGAHHTDTQYF.

This clonotype was recorded at least ten times. The chain combines TRBV29-1 with TRBJ2-3; 11 nucleotides align to TRBD2. Germline-derived CDR1 and CDR2 are SQVTM and ANQGSEA. The CDR3 has 18 residues. V was pared by 2 bases and J by 2 bases, with 12 bases of the junction left unmatched. The CDR3 sequence: CSVESWELAGENTDTQYF. CDR3 nucleotide sequence: TGCAGCGTTGAATCTTGGGAACTAGCGGGGGAAAACACAGATACGCAGTATTTT.

The chain carries TRBV6-1 and TRBJ1-1, with 10 bases lining up with TRBD1. V was clipped by 9 bases and J by 1 base; unmatched bases: 5. This CDR3 comprises 14 residues. The germline V gene encodes CDR1 MNHNS and CDR2 SASEGT. The CDR3 loop is CASDRGRGNTEAFF. CDR3 DNA sequence: TGTGCCAGTGACAGGGGGCGAGGGAACACTGAAGCTTTCTTT.

In regard to this clonotype: One base away lies a much larger clone, so this may be a sequencing read error. This sequence joins TRBV7-3 and TRBJ2-3; 8 bases map to TRBD1. Germline V gene sequence: CDR1 SGHTA, CDR2 FQGTGA. The ends lost 5 bases at V and 4 bases at J; junction bases unmatched: 8. CDR3 length: 15 amino acids. In nucleotides, the CDR3 is TGTGCCAGCAGCACCGGACAGGGTCACGCAGATACGCAGTATTTT. Translating it yields CASSTGQGHADTQYF.

In this sample, this clonotype turned up many times. The chain combines TRBV5-1 with TRBJ2-7, with D perhaps matching TRBD2 (7 bases). CDR3 size: 14 residues. With 5 bases removed from V and 2 bases from J, the gap between germline ends came to 14 bases. Germline V gives CDR1 SGHRS, CDR2 YFSETQ. This CDR3 is CASSWGGGTYEQYF. As DNA, the CDR3 is TGCGCCAGCAGTTGGGGGGGCGGTACCTACGAGCAGTACTTC.

This clonotype was found many times. V and J are TRBV28 and TRBJ1-5, with D possibly matching TRBD1 (5 bases). V was trimmed by 5 bases and J by 0 bases, leaving 11 bases between them. The CDR3 is 15 residues long. Germline-derived CDR1 and CDR2 are MDHEN and SYDVKM. The CDR3 loop reads CASSPTAYSNQPQHF. CDR3 sequence (DNA): TGTGCCAGCAGTCCGACAGCTTATAGCAATCAGCCCCAGCATTTT.